This is a list of T cell receptor beta chains from one sample in a study of T-cell memory formation after mild COVID-19. In TCRdb, the 5' RACE reads were re-called with MiXCR into one record per CDR3 protein. The data contain 190,000 or so distinct CDR3 sequences, 27% of them seen just once; the ten biggest clones take up over 9.5%. Specimen: PBMCs or a T cell subset sorted from them (not recorded which). The receptor source for this set is an adult woman who had mild COVID-19 (a few samples of this study predate the infection). Cell type and time point are not known. CDR3s include the opening cysteine and the closing phenylalanine or tryptophan. The D gene is left open where the match is weak. Some rows mark clone size as missing; the rest say once, few, many or name a class of expanded clone.

clone size,J gene,D gene,V gene,CDR3 DNA,CDR3 protein
few,TRBJ2-3,-,TRBV4-2,TGTGCCAGCAGCCAAGAGGCAGCGAGCACAGATACGCAGTATTTT,CASSQEAASTDTQYF
-,TRBJ2-7,-,TRBV2,TGTGCCAGCAGTGAACAGGGGATCGGCTACGAGCAGTACTTC,CASSEQGIGYEQYF
-,TRBJ1-6,TRBD1,TRBV15,TGTGCCACCAGCAGGCGGGACAGGGGAGTCTCACCCCTCCACTTT,CATSRRDRGVSPLHF
-,TRBJ2-3,-,TRBV7-9,TGTGCCAGCAGCTTAGGCACAGAATCGTATTTT,CASSLGTESYF
-,TRBJ2-3,-,TRBV24-1,TGTGCCACCAGTGACTACAGGGTGGATTCCACAGATACGCAGTATTTT,CATSDYRVDSTDTQYF
few,TRBJ2-1,-,TRBV19,TGTGCCAGTAGGCGGGAAAGCTCCTACAATGAGCAGTTCTTC,CASRRESSYNEQFF
-,TRBJ1-1,-,TRBV6-4,TGTGCCAGCAGTGACTCGTTTGGCACAGGGCCTAACACTGAAGCTTTCTTT,CASSDSFGTGPNTEAFF
few,TRBJ2-3,TRBD2,TRBV7-9,TGTGCACTAGCGGGAGATGAAGATACGCAGTATTTT,CALAGDEDTQYF
-,TRBJ2-7,TRBD1,TRBV6-2/TRBV6-3,TGTGCCAGCAGTTACGGGATCATGCGGGACAGGTTATCCTACGAGCAGTACTTC,CASSYGIMRDRLSYEQYF
few,TRBJ2-5,-,TRBV5-1,TGCGCCAGCAGCATGGGTTTGGGACTTAATGGGGAGACCCAGTACTTC,CASSMGLGLNGETQYF
-,TRBJ2-5,-,TRBV15,TGTGCCACCAGCAGAGACAGGGGTTTGGAGACCCAGTACTTC,CATSRDRGLETQYF
few,TRBJ1-1,-,TRBV7-9,TGTGCCAGCAGCTTAGATGGGGGTGAAGCTTTCTTT,CASSLDGGEAFF
-,TRBJ2-7,TRBD2,TRBV9,TGTGCCAGCAGCACCGGGACTAGAGGCGAGCAGTACTTC,CASSTGTRGEQYF
few,TRBJ2-1,-,TRBV29-1,TGCAGCGTTGATCAAGACTACAATGAGCAGTTCTTC,CSVDQDYNEQFF
-,TRBJ1-1,-,TRBV3-1,TGTGCCAGCAGCTCCTTTTGGCAGGGCACTGAAGCTTTCTTT,CASSSFWQGTEAFF
few,TRBJ2-7,-,TRBV20-1,TGCAGTGCTAGAGGGGGGCCCAGCGGGCGCGAGCAGTACTTC,CSARGGPSGREQYF
-,TRBJ1-1,-,TRBV12-3/TRBV12-4,TGTGCCAGCAGGCAACTATCGGGTTCCTCAAACACTGAAGCTTTCTTT,CASRQLSGSSNTEAFF
-,TRBJ2-6,-,TRBV5-1,TGCGCCAGCAGCTTGGACAGGGCCTCTGGGGCCAACGTCCTGACTTTC,CASSLDRASGANVLTF
-,TRBJ2-7,TRBD2,TRBV30,TGTGCCTCCCTAGCGGGAGGGCCCGTCGAGCAGTACTTC,CASLAGGPVEQYF
few,TRBJ2-7,TRBD2,TRBV20-1,TGCAGTGCTAGACCCAGACTGGGACTAGCGGGCGGCTACGAGCAGTACTTC,CSARPRLGLAGGYEQYF
-,TRBJ2-7,TRBD2,TRBV7-2,TGTGCCAGCAGCTTATCTCCGGGACTAGCGGGTTACGAGCAGTACTTC,CASSLSPGLAGYEQYF
-,TRBJ1-1,-,TRBV12-3/TRBV12-4,TGTGCCAGCAGTCTCTGGACGGGGAACACTGAAGCTTTCTTT,CASSLWTGNTEAFF
few,TRBJ1-2,TRBD1,TRBV7-9,TGTGCCAGCAGCTTTCCGGGACAGGGGAACCTTTATGGCTACACCTTC,CASSFPGQGNLYGYTF
-,TRBJ2-5,TRBD2,TRBV7-6,TGTGCCAGCAGCTCGTCGCCTAGCGGGGGGGCATGGGCCCAGTACTTC,CASSSSPSGGAWAQYF
-,TRBJ2-6,TRBD1,TRBV6-6,TGTGCCAGCAGTAAACAGGGGACTGGGGCCAACGTCCTGACTTTC,CASSKQGTGANVLTF
-,TRBJ1-6,-,TRBV13,TGTGCCAGCAGACAAGGGGGTAATTCACCCCTCCACTTT,CASRQGGNSPLHF
-,TRBJ2-1,-,TRBV11-2,TGTGCCAGCAGCTCGCCCCTAGCTACCAATGAGCAGTTCTTC,CASSSPLATNEQFF
-,TRBJ2-7,TRBD1,TRBV6-6,TGTGCCAGCAGTTACTCGGGACAGGGTAGGGTCGAGCAGTACTTC,CASSYSGQGRVEQYF
few,TRBJ1-5,-,TRBV7-2,TGTGCCAGCAGTCTGGGACACTTGAATCAGCCCCAGCATTTT,CASSLGHLNQPQHF
-,TRBJ2-7,TRBD2,TRBV15,TGTGCCACCAGCAGAGATGGGACTAGCGGGAGGGCCGACGAGCAGTACTTC,CATSRDGTSGRADEQYF
-,TRBJ2-5,TRBD2,TRBV6-2/TRBV6-3,TGTGCCAGCAGCCGCCGCGGGGGGCTGGAGACCCAGTACTTC,CASSRRGGLETQYF
-,TRBJ2-5,TRBD1,TRBV7-2,TGTGCCAGCAGGTTTGGGACAGGGAGGGAGACCCAGTACTTC,CASRFGTGRETQYF
-,TRBJ2-1,TRBD2,TRBV24-1,TGTGCCACCAGTGATCTCTCTAGCGGACCCTACAATGAGCAGTTCTTC,CATSDLSSGPYNEQFF
-,TRBJ1-1,-,TRBV20-1,TGCAGTGCTAGAGCCACCAGAGGGAAAACTGAAGCTTTCTTT,CSARATRGKTEAFF
-,TRBJ2-6,TRBD1,TRBV12-3/TRBV12-4,TGTGCCAGCAGCCCGGGACAGACTGCTGGGGTCAACGTCCTGACTTTC,CASSPGQTAGVNVLTF
-,TRBJ2-3,-,TRBV28,TGTGCCAGCGGTCCCGGTGGGGGAGGCACAGATACGCAGTATTTT,CASGPGGGGTDTQYF
-,TRBJ2-1,TRBD1,TRBV9,TGTGCCAGCAGCGAACATGGCATGGGACAGGGAGATTACAATGAGCAGTTCTTC,CASSEHGMGQGDYNEQFF